Below are 27 T cell receptor beta chains sequenced from a single sample in a study of molecular identifiers for immune sequencing clone quantification (dated by TCRdb to between 2018 and 2020). Library construction relied on PCR. Instrument used: NextSeq 500. The public reads were run again by TCRdb, first through fastp at Q25 and then through MiXCR, and only productive beta chains were kept. CDR3 protein sequences are deduplicated, and each keeps its most common genes and DNA. This sample is represented by about half a million distinct CDR3 sequences; less than 30% of them were singletons. The top ten clonotypes cover over 0.6% of the sample. The specimen sequenced was naive CD8+ T cells from blood, with Jurkat cell RNA spiked in. According to the study, the label for this sample's cell subset or site signals: FACS-sorted CD8+CD4-CCR7+CD45RA+ naive T cells. These receptors came from a human donor in good health. Some libraries in this study had Jurkat cell RNA spiked in.

This sequence joins TRBV4-1 and TRBJ1-1; 7 nucleotides align to TRBD1. The CDR3 contains 16 residues. Trimming removed 4 bases from V and 1 base from J; junction bases left unmatched: 9. Germline V lookup: CDR1 MGHRA, CDR2 YSYEKL. The CDR3 spells CASSPRQGEGNTEAFF. The CDR3 bases are TGCGCCAGCAGCCCGAGACAGGGCGAAGGGAACACTGAAGCTTTCTTT.

The sample holds many counts of this clonotype. This chain links TRBV7-6 with TRBJ1-5; 7 positions match TRBD1. Trimming removed 1 base from V and 7 bases from J; junction bases left unmatched: 7. The CDR3 is made up of 15 amino acids. Germline V gene lookup returns CDR1 SGHVS and CDR2 FNYEAQ. CDR3 nucleotides: TGTGCCAGCAGCTTAGATTCAGGGGGGGGACAGCCCCAGCATTTT. This encodes CASSLDSGGGQPQHF.

Note on this clonotype: A much larger clonotype is one base distant, so this may be a read error. V is TRBV27 and J is TRBJ2-1, with D tentatively TRBD1 (5 bases). The length of the CDR3 is 15 residues. Germline-derived CDR1 and CDR2 are MNHEY and SMNVEV (reference sequence). The V gene lost 7 bases and the J gene lost 1 base, with 14 bases spanning the gap. This CDR3 is CASTWGASSYNEQFF. The DNA of the CDR3 is TGTGCCAGCACCTGGGGCGCATCTTCCTACAATGAGCAGTTCTTC.

The table lists this clonotype with many counts. V and J are TRBV7-9 and TRBJ2-7; possible D gene TRBD2, 6 bases. The CDR3 contains 15 residues. Germline CDR1 is SEHNR and CDR2 is FQNEAQ (reference sequence). Trimming took off 6 bases at V and 3 bases at J, with 18 bases between the two ends. The CDR3 loop reads CASSSAWGEYYEQYF. DNA for the CDR3: TGTGCCAGCAGTTCCGCGTGGGGGGAGTACTACGAGCAGTACTTC.

This clonotype was picked up many times. CDR3 sequence: CASSSPAGSADTQYF. DNA of the CDR3: TGTGCCAGCAGCTCCCCTGCGGGGTCCGCAGATACGCAGTATTTT. The chain is built from TRBV7-6 and TRBJ2-3; weak D call: TRBD2 (6 bases). CDR3 length: 15 amino acids. The V gene lost 4 bases and the J gene lost 4 bases, with 15 bases spanning the gap. The germline V gene has CDR1 SGHVS and CDR2 FNYEAQ.

The genes are TRBV12-3 or TRBV12-4 and TRBJ1-2; 7 bases are a match to TRBD1. V was clipped by 5 bases and J by 5 bases; unmatched bases: 14. The CDR3 covers 16 residues. The CDR3 sequence is CASSPPRRDSRYGYTF. The CDR3 DNA follows: TGTGCCAGCAGTCCCCCCCGGCGGGACAGCAGATATGGCTACACCTTC.

V usage is TRBV19 and J usage is TRBJ2-7, with D tentatively TRBD1 or TRBD2 (5 bases each). Trimming took off 7 bases at V and 2 bases at J, with 21 bases between the two ends. The CDR3 sequence is 16 residues long. Germline values: CDR1 LNHDA, CDR2 SQIVND (reference sequence). CDR3 amino acids: CASTPGTRGRPYEQYF. CDR3 bases: TGTGCCAGTACCCCAGGGACGCGAGGTCGACCCTACGAGCAGTACTTC.

This clonotype was found once. This sequence may be a read error, since a much larger clone differs from it by one base. The CDR3 carries no conserved terminal phenylalanine or tryptophan, so it likely arises from a read error. The gene calls are TRBV7-6 and TRBJ2-5; weak D call: TRBD2 (5 bases). The CDR3 is 12 residues long. Germline V gene sequence: CDR1 SGHVS, CDR2 FNYEAQ. The V end was cut by 5 bases, the J end by 6 bases, with 10 bases between. The DNA of the CDR3 is TGTGCCAGCAGCGAGGGCCGTCAGACCCAGTACTCC. Amino acids: CASSEGRQTQYS.

Many counts were recorded for this clonotype. The chain combines TRBV6-5 with TRBJ2-1, with 9 bases aligning to TRBD2. Germline V gene lookup returns CDR1 MNHEY and CDR2 SVGAGI. The length of the CDR3 is 15 residues. The V gene end was trimmed by 2 bases and the J gene end by 4 bases; junction bases not matched to a gene: 3. CDR3 residues: CASSYAGGVYNEQFF. CDR3 nucleotides: TGTGCCAGCAGTTACGCGGGAGGGGTTTACAATGAGCAGTTCTTC.

The genes are TRBV9 and TRBJ1-6; TRBD1 matches at 7 bases. CDR1 SGDLS and CDR2 YYNGEE come from the germline V gene. After removal of 0 bases from V and 14 bases from J, the junction contained 8 bases not matched to a gene. The CDR3 runs 14 residues. CDR3 nucleotide sequence: TGTGCCAGCAGCGTAGGGGACAGCAGTCCAACCCTCCACTTT. Translated: CASSVGDSSPTLHF.

CDR3 in DNA: TGCAGTGCTAGAGGTTGGATTAGCAATCAGCCCCAGCATTTT. This codes for CSARGWISNQPQHF. This chain links TRBV20-1 with TRBJ1-5; D gene unclear. V lost 1 base and J lost 0, with 7 bases in between. Germline-derived CDR1 and CDR2 are DFQATT and SNEGSKA (reference sequence). The CDR3 extends over 14 amino acids.

This clonotype was detected many times. The chain couples TRBV7-2 to TRBJ2-3; unclear D gene. The V end was cut by 5 bases, the J end by 6 bases, with 18 bases between. CDR1 is SGHTA, CDR2 FQGNSA, per germline. The length of the CDR3 is 15 residues. The CDR3 DNA sequence: TGTGCCAGCAGCCTACGGGCAGCTAATACGGATACGCAGTATTTT. Translation: CASSLRAANTDTQYF.

This clonotype was counted a few times. The V call is TRBV3-1, the J call TRBJ2-7, with D perhaps matching TRBD2 (6 bases). The CDR3 runs 17 residues. Trimming cost V 0 bases and J 3 bases, with 18 bases left between them. Germline CDR1 and CDR2: LGHDT and YNNKEL (reference sequence). The CDR3 coding sequence is TGTGCCAGCAGCCAAGAAGTCGGGAGCGAGACCTTCTACGAGCAGTACTTC. Protein: CASSQEVGSETFYEQYF.

The chain joins TRBV7-9 to TRBJ2-7; the match to TRBD2 covers 9 bases. V lost 6 bases, J lost 0 bases, and 3 bases stayed unmatched. The CDR3 sequence is 14 residues long. CDR1 and CDR2 (germline): SEHNR, FQNEAQ (reference sequence). CDR3 loop: CASSRTSDSYEQYF. CDR3 nucleotide sequence: TGTGCCAGCAGTCGGACTAGCGACTCCTACGAGCAGTACTTC.

The CDR3 bases are TGTGCCAGTAGTGAGTATATCTCCTACGAGCAGTACTTC. This translates into CASSEYISYEQYF. The gene calls are TRBV19 and TRBJ2-7, with D uncertain. Germline CDR1 LNHDA, CDR2 SQIVND (reference sequence). The CDR3 contains 13 residues. Trimming cost V 5 bases and J 0 bases, with 8 bases left between them.

This chain links TRBV4-2 with TRBJ2-7, with D perhaps matching TRBD2 (5 bases). There are 15 residues in the CDR3. Germline V gives CDR1 LGHNA, CDR2 YNFKEQ. Trimming cost V 0 bases and J 4 bases, with 13 bases left between them. The DNA of the CDR3 is TGTGCCAGCAGCCAAGATCTATCGGGGATTTACGAGCAGTACTTC. As protein: CASSQDLSGIYEQYF.

As for this clonotype: A read error may be the cause here, since a much bigger clone is one base away. This chain uses TRBV12-3 or TRBV12-4 with TRBJ2-5; D is unresolved. Trimming removed 2 bases from V and 7 bases from J, with 17 bases in between. This CDR3 comprises 15 residues. The CDR3 coding sequence is TGTGCCAGCAGTTTACTCCTGGATCCGGCAGGGACCCAGTACTTC. Its translation is CASSLLLDPAGTQYF.

This clonotype was recorded many times. The chain couples TRBV29-1 to TRBJ2-7; possibly TRBD1 for D (6 bases). CDR3 size: 13 residues. Deletions cut 5 bases from V and 2 bases from J, with 13 bases between. CDR1 and CDR2 (germline): SQVTM, ANQGSEA. The CDR3 loop is CSVLGTGTYEQYF. Written as DNA, the CDR3 is TGCAGCGTTTTAGGAACAGGGACCTACGAGCAGTACTTC.

This clonotype has only a few counts. In DNA form, the CDR3 reads TGCAGCGTTCCGGACGGCGAGCAGTTCTTC. Its protein is CSVPDGEQFF. V and J are TRBV29-1 and TRBJ2-1; D is undetermined. Looked up from germline, CDR1 is SQVTM and CDR2 is ANQGSEA. CDR3 length: 10 amino acids. V lost 5 bases, J lost 10 bases, and 9 bases lay in between.

This rearrangement joins TRBV7-9 to TRBJ2-2, with D uncertain. There are 15 residues in the CDR3. CDR1 and CDR2 (germline): SEHNR, FQNEAQ (reference sequence). The V end was cut by 1 base, the J end by 3 bases, with 9 bases between. The CDR3: CASSLEVEHTGELFF. The CDR3, as DNA: TGTGCCAGCAGCTTAGAAGTGGAGCACACCGGGGAGCTGTTTTTT.

The chain recombines TRBV5-6 with TRBJ2-2; a possible D gene is TRBD2 (7 bases). Germline assignment: CDR1 SGHDT and CDR2 YYEEEE. The CDR3 runs 19 residues. Deletions cut 4 bases from V and 3 bases from J, with 25 bases between. The CDR3 bases are TGTGCCAGCAGCGGGGGGGCCGACCTAAACTTCGCGTACACCGGGGAGCTGTTTTTT. It encodes CASSGGADLNFAYTGELFF.

The rearrangement uses TRBV20-1 and TRBJ1-3; tentative D call: TRBD1 (5 bases). Trimming shortened V by 4 bases and J by 2 bases, and 18 bases separated the two germline ends. CDR3 length equals 16 residues. CDR1 and CDR2 (germline): DFQATT, SNEGSKA (reference sequence). The chain's CDR3 is CSAIRSLGETGNTIYF. DNA of the CDR3: TGCAGTGCTATACGGTCGTTGGGGGAAACTGGAAACACCATATATTTT.

This chain joins TRBV6-1 and TRBJ2-1; TRBD2 aligns across 7 bases. Trimming at V came to 5 bases and at J to 3 bases, leaving 10 bases not matched to a gene. The CDR3 spans 16 residues. Germline-derived CDR1 and CDR2 are MNHNS and SASEGT. The CDR3 reads CASSPPLADVYNEQFF. In nucleotides, the CDR3 is TGTGCCAGCAGTCCCCCGCTAGCGGACGTCTACAATGAGCAGTTCTTC.

This clonotype showed up many times. CDR3 DNA sequence: TGTGCCACCAGTGATGCTGGCCCCTATAGCAATCAGCCCCAGCATTTT. This sequence encodes CATSDAGPYSNQPQHF. The V and J genes are TRBV24-1 and TRBJ1-5, with D hard to call. Germline values: CDR1 KGHDR, CDR2 SFDVKD. This CDR3 has 16 residues. Trimming pared 3 bases from V and 0 bases from J, leaving 11 bases between.

The CDR3 nucleotides are TGCAGCGTTGCCTTCTCCCCGGGATCCTACGAGCAGTACTTC. Its protein is CSVAFSPGSYEQYF. V and J are TRBV29-1 and TRBJ2-7; maybe TRBD2 (5 bases). Germline V lookup: CDR1 SQVTM, CDR2 ANQGSEA. The V end was cut by 4 bases, the J end by 1 base, with 14 bases between. This CDR3 has 14 residues.

The J gene is TRBJ2-5, the V gene TRBV12-3 or TRBV12-4; no clear D. This CDR3 contains 15 residues. V was cut by 11 bases and J by 13 bases, with 32 bases left in between. The CDR3 reads CARGSYLASQEPRYF. The CDR3 nucleotides are TGTGCCCGCGGTTCATACTTGGCCAGCCAAGAGCCCCGGTACTTC.

This clonotype was detected only a few times. This CDR3 reads CASSLWGTTYEQYF. DNA for the CDR3: TGTGCCAGCAGCTTATGGGGAACCACCTACGAGCAGTACTTC. This chain uses TRBV5-5 with TRBJ2-7, with D unresolved. The germline V gene has CDR1 SGHKS and CDR2 YYEKEE (reference sequence). This CDR3 is 14 amino acids long. Trimming cost V 2 bases and J 2 bases, with 11 bases left between them.